This is a list of T cell receptor beta chains from one sample in a study of OX40 agonist ivuxolimab in advanced cancers. Assay used: immunoSEQ multiplex PCR; TCRdb lists only in-frame clones, some missing. Among tens of thousands of clones listed, roughly 88% were seen once. Sequenced material: CD4+ or CD8+ T cells sorted from blood, taken in a trial of the OX40 agonist ivuxolimab. Receptors originate from an adult with an advanced solid tumor such as melanoma, head and neck, liver or kidney cancer. Each CDR3 is given with its conserved first and last residue. Size tells how often a clone was seen (once, few, many) or the class of an expanded clone, and some rows leave it out.

clone size	V gene	J gene	CDR3 protein
-	TRBV9	TRBJ2-1	CASSPSGRDYNEQFF
-	TRBV20-1	TRBJ2-7	CSARSLWEQYF
once	TRBV14	TRBJ1-1	CASSRLGWDTEAFF
-	TRBV10-3	TRBJ2-7	CAIGRLAGGTYEQYF
-	TRBV10-3	TRBJ2-3	CAISGLAGNTDTQYF
-	TRBV19	TRBJ2-5	CASSRTTGSETQYF
-	TRBV6-1	TRBJ2-7	CASRTSGYEQYF
-	TRBV6-1	TRBJ1-3	CASSERGSGNTIYF
-	TRBV18	TRBJ2-4	CASSPRTGVGAKNIQYF
-	TRBV5-4	TRBJ2-7	CASSILTAGSDEQYF
-	TRBV2	TRBJ2-5	CASSVNSGSRETQYF
-	TRBV15	TRBJ2-5	CATSRDRAVETQYF
-	TRBV10-1	TRBJ1-2	CASSESGGYGYTF
-	TRBV6-6	TRBJ1-5	CASRERQENQPQHF
-	TRBV11-3	TRBJ2-7	CASSHTGTYYEQYF
once	TRBV27	TRBJ2-5	CASSPTWQETQYF
few	TRBV2	TRBJ2-2	CASSDPSGRGTGELFF
-	TRBV5-1	TRBJ2-5	CASSLTSGSFGTQYF
-	TRBV13	TRBJ2-5	CASTLGVRPGLGETQYF
-	TRBV5-1	TRBJ2-1	CASSLASTEQFF
once	TRBV5-1	TRBJ2-1	CASSLVGQYNEQFF
-	TRBV6-5	TRBJ1-5	CASSYTSANQPQHF
-	TRBV11-2	TRBJ2-3	CASSLDRLEVTQYF
-	TRBV14	TRBJ2-7	CASSLLTLPYEQYF
-	TRBV5-1	TRBJ2-1	CASSLRVSYEQFF
-	TRBV5-1	TRBJ2-1	CASSLLWEGLNEQFF
-	TRBV19	TRBJ1-2	CASSIMAGNYGYTF
-	TRBV9	TRBJ2-7	CASSVGASGSTYEQYF
-	TRBV10-3	TRBJ2-7	CASRRLGGVSYEQYF
-	TRBV9	TRBJ2-2	CASSVEWRANTGELFF